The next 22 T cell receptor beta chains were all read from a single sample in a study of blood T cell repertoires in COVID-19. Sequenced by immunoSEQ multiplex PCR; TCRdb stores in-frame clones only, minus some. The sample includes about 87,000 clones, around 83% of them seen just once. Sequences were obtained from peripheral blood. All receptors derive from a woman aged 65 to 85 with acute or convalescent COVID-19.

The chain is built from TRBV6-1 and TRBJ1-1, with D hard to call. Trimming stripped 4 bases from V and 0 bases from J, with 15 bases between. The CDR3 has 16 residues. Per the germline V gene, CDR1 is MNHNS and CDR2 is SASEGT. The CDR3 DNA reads TGTGCCAGCAGTGTTTCTGGCCGAACCATGAACACTGAAGCTTTCTTT. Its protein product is CASSVSGRTMNTEAFF.

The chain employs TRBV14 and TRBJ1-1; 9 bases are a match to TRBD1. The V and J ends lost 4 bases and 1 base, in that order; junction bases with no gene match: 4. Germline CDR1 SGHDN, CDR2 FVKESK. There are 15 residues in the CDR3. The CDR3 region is CASSRTGAPNTEAFF. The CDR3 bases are TGTGCCAGCAGCCGGACAGGGGCCCCGAACACTGAAGCTTTCTTT.

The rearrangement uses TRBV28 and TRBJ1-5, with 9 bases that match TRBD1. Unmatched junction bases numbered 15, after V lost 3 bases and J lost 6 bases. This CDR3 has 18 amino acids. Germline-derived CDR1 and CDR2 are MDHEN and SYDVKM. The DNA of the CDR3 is TGTGCCAGCAGTTTCGACTCACAGGGGGCCTTAGGACGTCAGCCCCAGCATTTT. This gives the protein CASSFDSQGALGRQPQHF.

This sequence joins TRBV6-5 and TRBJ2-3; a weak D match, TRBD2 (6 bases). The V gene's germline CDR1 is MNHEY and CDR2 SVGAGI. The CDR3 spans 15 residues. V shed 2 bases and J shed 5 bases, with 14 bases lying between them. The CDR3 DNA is TGTGCCAGCAGTTACGTGGCGGGGTCAGGAGATACGCAGTATTTT. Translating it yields CASSYVAGSGDTQYF.

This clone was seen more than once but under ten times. This CDR3 is CASSPGQENTEAFF. CDR3 nucleotides: TGCGCCAGCAGCCCAGGACAAGAGAACACTGAAGCTTTCTTT. The chain is built from TRBV5-1 and TRBJ1-1; a possible D gene is TRBD1 (5 bases). The CDR3 contains 14 residues. The germline V gene has CDR1 SGHRS and CDR2 YFSETQ. V was pared by 4 bases and J by 1 base, with 11 bases between.

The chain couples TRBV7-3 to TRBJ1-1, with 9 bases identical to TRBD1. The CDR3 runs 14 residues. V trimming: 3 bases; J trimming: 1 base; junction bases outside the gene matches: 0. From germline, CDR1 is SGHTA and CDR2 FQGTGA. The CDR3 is CASSLGQGNTEAFF. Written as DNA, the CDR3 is TGTGCCAGCAGCTTGGGACAGGGGAACACTGAAGCTTTCTTT.

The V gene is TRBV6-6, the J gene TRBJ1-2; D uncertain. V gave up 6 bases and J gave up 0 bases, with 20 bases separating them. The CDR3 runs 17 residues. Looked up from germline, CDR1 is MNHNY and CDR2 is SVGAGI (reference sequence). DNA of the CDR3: TGTGCCAGCAGCCGAAACGCTGGGCAGGCCTCTAACTATGGCTACACCTTC. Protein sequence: CASSRNAGQASNYGYTF.

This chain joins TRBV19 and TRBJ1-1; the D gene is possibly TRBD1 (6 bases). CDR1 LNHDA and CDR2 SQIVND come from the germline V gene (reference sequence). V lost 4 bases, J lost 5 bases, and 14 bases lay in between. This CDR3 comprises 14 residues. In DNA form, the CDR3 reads TGTGCCAGTAGTACTACAGGGATCGGGACTGAAGCTTTCTTT. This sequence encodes CASSTTGIGTEAFF. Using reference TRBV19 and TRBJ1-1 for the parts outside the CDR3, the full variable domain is DGGITQSPKYLFRKEGQNVTLSCEQNLNHDAMYWYRQDPGQGLRLIYYSQIVNDFQKGDIAEGYSVSREKKESFPLTVTSAQKNPTAFYLCASSTTGIGTEAFFGQGTRLTVV.

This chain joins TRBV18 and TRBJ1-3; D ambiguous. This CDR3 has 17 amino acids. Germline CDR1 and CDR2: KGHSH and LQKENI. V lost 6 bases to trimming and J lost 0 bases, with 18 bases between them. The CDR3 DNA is TGTGCCAGCTCCCCGATGGGGAACGCGGGCTCTGGAAACACCATATATTTT. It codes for CASSPMGNAGSGNTIYF.

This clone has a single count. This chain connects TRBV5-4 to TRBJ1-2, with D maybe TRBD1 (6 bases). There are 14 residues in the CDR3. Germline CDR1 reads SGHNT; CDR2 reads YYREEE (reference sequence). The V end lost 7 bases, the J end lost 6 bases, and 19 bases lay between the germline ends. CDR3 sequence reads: CASGEQGRDNGYTF. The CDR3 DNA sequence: TGTGCCAGCGGAGAACAGGGAAGGGATAATGGCTACACCTTC.

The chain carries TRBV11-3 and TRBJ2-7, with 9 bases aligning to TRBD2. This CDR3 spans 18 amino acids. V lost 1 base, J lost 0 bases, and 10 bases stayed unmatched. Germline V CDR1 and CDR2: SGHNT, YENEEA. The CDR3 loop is CASSLVPSGAFSSYEQYF. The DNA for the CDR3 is TGTGCCAGCAGCTTAGTGCCTAGCGGGGCTTTTAGCTCCTACGAGCAGTACTTC.

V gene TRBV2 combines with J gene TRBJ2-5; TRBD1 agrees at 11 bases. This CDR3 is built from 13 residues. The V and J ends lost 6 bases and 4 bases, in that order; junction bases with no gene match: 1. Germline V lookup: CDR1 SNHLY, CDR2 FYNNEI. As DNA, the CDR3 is TGTGCCAGCAGGGGGACAGGGGGAGAGACCCAGTACTTC. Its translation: CASRGTGGETQYF.

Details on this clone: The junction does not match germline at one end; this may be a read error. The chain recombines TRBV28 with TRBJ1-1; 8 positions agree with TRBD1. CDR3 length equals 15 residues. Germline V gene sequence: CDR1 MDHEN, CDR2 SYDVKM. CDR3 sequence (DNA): TGTGCCAGCGGTTTGGTCGGACAGGGAAGAGGAGTAGCTTTCTTT. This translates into CASGLVGQGRGVAFF.

The CDR3 DNA follows: TGTGCCAGCAGCCAAGCTAGGGGGCACACTGAAGCTTTCTTT. Its protein product is CASSQARGHTEAFF. V is TRBV3-1 (or the pseudogene TRBV3-2) and J is TRBJ1-1; 7 bases line up with TRBD1. The V gene end was trimmed by 1 base and the J gene end by 3 bases; junction bases not matched to a gene: 2. CDR3 length: 14 residues. Per germline, CDR1 LGHDT and CDR2 YNNKEL (reference sequence).

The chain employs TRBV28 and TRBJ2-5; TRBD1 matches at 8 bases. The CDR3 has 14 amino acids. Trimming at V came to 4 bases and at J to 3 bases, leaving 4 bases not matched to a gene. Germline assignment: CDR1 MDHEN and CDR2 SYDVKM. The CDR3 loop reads CASSSLQGEETQYF. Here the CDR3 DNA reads TGTGCCAGCAGTTCCCTACAGGGGGAAGAGACCCAGTACTTC.

As DNA, the CDR3 is TGTGCCATCAGTGACTCGGGGGATTATCAGCCCCAGCATTTT. This encodes CAISDSGDYQPQHF. The rearrangement links TRBV10-3 to TRBJ1-5; D perhaps matches TRBD1 (5 bases). Trimming left V 3 bases short and J 5 bases short, with 11 bases between. This CDR3 has 14 amino acids. Germline lookup yields CDR1 ENHRY and CDR2 SYGVKD.

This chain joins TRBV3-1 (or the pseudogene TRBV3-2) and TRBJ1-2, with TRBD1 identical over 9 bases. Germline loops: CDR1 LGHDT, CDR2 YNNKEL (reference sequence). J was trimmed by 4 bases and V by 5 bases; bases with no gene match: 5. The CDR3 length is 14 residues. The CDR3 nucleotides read TGTGCCAGCAGCAGGGGACAGGGAGCCTATGGCTACACCTTC. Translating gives CASSRGQGAYGYTF.

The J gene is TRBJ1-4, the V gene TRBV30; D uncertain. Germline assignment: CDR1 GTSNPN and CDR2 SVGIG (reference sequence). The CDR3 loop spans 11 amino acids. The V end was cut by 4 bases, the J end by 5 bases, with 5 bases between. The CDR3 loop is CAWTGNEKLFF. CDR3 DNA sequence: TGTGCCTGGACAGGCAATGAAAAACTGTTTTTT. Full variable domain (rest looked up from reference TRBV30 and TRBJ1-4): SQTIHQWPATLVQPVGSPLSLECTVEGTSNPNLYWYRQAAGRGLQLLFYSVGIGQISSEVPQNLSASRPQDRQFILSSKKLLLSDSGFYLCAWTGNEKLFFGSGTQLSVL.

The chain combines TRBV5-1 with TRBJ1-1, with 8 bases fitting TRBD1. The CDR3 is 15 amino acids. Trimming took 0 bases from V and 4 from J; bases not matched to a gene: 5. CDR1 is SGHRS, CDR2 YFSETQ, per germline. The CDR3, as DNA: TGCGCCAGCAGCTTGGCCGGGACAGGCCCCACTGAAGCTTTCTTT. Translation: CASSLAGTGPTEAFF.

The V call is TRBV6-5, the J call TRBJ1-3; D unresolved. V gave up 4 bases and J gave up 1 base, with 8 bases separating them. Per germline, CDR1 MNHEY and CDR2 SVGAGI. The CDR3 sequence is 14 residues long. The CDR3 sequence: CASSSGYSGNTIYF. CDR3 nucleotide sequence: TGTGCCAGCAGTTCAGGTTATTCTGGAAACACCATATATTTT.

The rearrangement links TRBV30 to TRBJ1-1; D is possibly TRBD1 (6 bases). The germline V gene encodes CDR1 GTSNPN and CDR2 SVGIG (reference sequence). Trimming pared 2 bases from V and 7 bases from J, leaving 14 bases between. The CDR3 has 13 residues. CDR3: CAWSSQGIGEAFF. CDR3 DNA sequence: TGTGCCTGGAGTTCCCAGGGGATCGGTGAAGCTTTCTTT.

CDR3 loop: CASSLQGINEQYF. In nucleotides, the CDR3 is TGCGCCAGCAGCTTGCAGGGGATCAACGAGCAGTACTTC. J is TRBJ2-7 and V is TRBV5-1; tentatively, D is TRBD1 (6 bases). This CDR3 spans 13 amino acids. Trimming left V 1 base short and J 5 bases short, with 10 bases between. The germline gives CDR1 SGHRS, CDR2 YFSETQ.